This passage covers 8 T cell receptor beta chains from one sample sequenced in a study of cytomegalovirus exposure and HLA in healthy donors. PCR primers comprised 60 Vbeta and 13 Jbeta primers. TCRdb's copy holds only in-frame clones and misses some; the assay was immunoSEQ multiplex PCR. Here the sample spans around 200,000 clones, 70% to 80% being singletons. Sequenced sample: PBMCs. All receptors derive from a man aged 25-40 years in good health and CMV-seronegative.

The genes are TRBV11-2 and TRBJ2-2; D is unresolved. The CDR3 runs 13 residues. Trimming took off 3 bases at V and 2 bases at J, with 4 bases between the two ends. From germline, CDR1 is SGHAT and CDR2 FQNNGV. The DNA for the CDR3 is TGTGCCAGCAGCTTCCTAAACACCGGGGAGCTGTTTTTT. Translating it yields CASSFLNTGELFF.

This clone came up a few times. The chain has TRBV10-2 and TRBJ1-6; perhaps TRBD1 as D (5 bases). V gave up 2 bases and J gave up 7 bases, with 15 bases separating them. The CDR3 spans 16 residues. Per germline, CDR1 WSHSY and CDR2 SAAADI. This CDR3 reads CASSEPQQWTNSPLHF. The CDR3 coding sequence is TGCGCCAGCAGTGAGCCACAGCAATGGACAAATTCACCCCTCCACTTT.

As for this clone: This sample includes further DNA sequences coding for the same CDR3. This chain uses TRBV28 with TRBJ2-1; D not certain. V lost 2 bases and J lost 0, with 11 bases in between. This CDR3 is 16 amino acids long. Germline CDR1 and CDR2: MDHEN and SYDVKM. The CDR3 nucleotides are TGTGCCAGCAGTTTAATCACTCTGAGCTCCTACAATGAGCAGTTCTTC. Amino acid sequence: CASSLITLSSYNEQFF.

This clone was seen only a few times. The chain carries TRBV27 and TRBJ2-7, with TRBD2 identical over 12 bases. Germline V lookup: CDR1 MNHEY, CDR2 SMNVEV (reference sequence). CDR3 length: 14 residues. Losses at the gene ends were 7 bases for V and 3 bases for J; bases not matched to a gene: 4. In DNA form, the CDR3 reads TGTGCCAGCATCTCACTAGCGGGAGGCTACGAGCAGTACTTC. Protein: CASISLAGGYEQYF.

The J gene is TRBJ2-3, the V gene TRBV9, with 16 bases lining up with TRBD2. This CDR3 has 17 amino acids. Germline V CDR1 and CDR2: SGDLS, YYNGEE. Germline trimming cut 4 bases from V and 3 bases from J; bases unmatched to any gene: 5. CDR3 protein: CASSQGLAGGRTDTQYF. The DNA for the CDR3 is TGTGCCAGCAGCCAGGGACTAGCGGGAGGGAGGACAGATACGCAGTATTTT.

The chain recombines TRBV9 with TRBJ2-2, with TRBD2 matching 10 bases. The CDR3 covers 18 residues. Losses at the gene ends were 0 bases for V and 2 bases for J; bases not matched to a gene: 7. CDR1 and CDR2 from the germline V gene are SGDLS and YYNGEE. The CDR3 sequence is CASSVVASGSSNTGELFF. Here the CDR3 DNA reads TGTGCCAGCAGCGTAGTGGCTAGCGGGAGTTCTAACACCGGGGAGCTGTTTTTT.

This clone occurred once. The chain has TRBV7-9 and TRBJ2-7; 8 bases map to TRBD1. The V segment lost 5 bases and the J segment 6 bases; nucleotides outside the gene matches: 15. Germline lookup yields CDR1 SEHNR and CDR2 FQNEAQ (reference sequence). The CDR3 extends over 16 amino acids. The CDR3 loop reads CASSDVTGTGLLEQYF. As DNA, the CDR3 is TGTGCCAGCAGCGACGTTACCGGGACAGGCCTCCTCGAGCAGTACTTC.

The rearrangement links TRBV7-2 to TRBJ1-3; maybe TRBD1 (6 bases). The CDR3 spans 16 residues. Per the germline V gene, CDR1 is SGHTA and CDR2 is FQGNSA. The ends were cut back, 1 base at V and 0 bases at J, with 10 bases in the middle. Here the CDR3 reads CASSLGPRGSGNTIYF. The CDR3 DNA reads TGTGCCAGCAGCTTAGGCCCCAGGGGCTCTGGAAACACCATATATTTT.